These 15 T cell receptor beta chains originate from one sample sequenced in a study of T cell responses to AZD1222 COVID-19 vaccine. Generated by immunoSEQ multiplex PCR, the TCRdb table keeps only in-frame clones and is missing some. The sample shows 140,000 to 150,000 clones, approximately 90% of them seen only once. This specimen consisted of peripheral blood, obtained on day 0 of AZD1222 vaccination. All receptors come from an adult in good health.

V and J are TRBV29-1 and TRBJ1-4, with a weak D call TRBD1 (6 bases). The V end was cut by 3 bases, the J end by 6 bases, with 11 bases between. The CDR3 spans 13 residues. Germline V lookup: CDR1 SQVTM, CDR2 ANQGSEA. Written as DNA, the CDR3 is TGCAGCGTTGAGTGGGGGGCAGATGAAAAACTGTTTTTT. Its protein is CSVEWGADEKLFF.

The chain joins TRBV29-1 to TRBJ1-2; 9 bases align to TRBD1. Per germline, CDR1 SQVTM and CDR2 ANQGSEA. Trimming at V came to 8 bases and at J to 8 bases, leaving 12 bases not matched to a gene. CDR3 length: 13 residues. CDR3 in DNA: TGCAGCTACAGGGGGCTTTTTTCGGGCGGCTACACCTTC. Its protein is CSYRGLFSGGYTF.

This rearrangement joins TRBV3-1 (or the pseudogene TRBV3-2) to TRBJ1-1, with 8 bases fitting TRBD1. V dropped 2 bases and J dropped 3; count of bases not matched to a gene: 8. Germline CDR1 and CDR2: LGHDT and YNNKEL (reference sequence). The CDR3 runs 16 residues. The CDR3 is CASSQLDRAADTEAFF. The CDR3 coding sequence is TGTGCCAGCAGCCAATTGGACAGGGCAGCGGACACTGAAGCTTTCTTT.

This chain links TRBV9 with TRBJ1-4; TRBD1 matches at 11 bases. The CDR3 length is 15 residues. The V segment lost 3 bases and the J segment 7 bases; nucleotides outside the gene matches: 5. CDR1 is SGDLS, CDR2 YYNGEE, per germline. CDR3 protein: CASSGRGTGGEKLFF. The CDR3 DNA reads TGTGCCAGCAGCGGTAGAGGGACAGGGGGTGAAAAACTGTTTTTT.

The genes are TRBV6-5 and TRBJ1-2; D call uncertain. The ends were cut back, 0 bases at V and 7 bases at J, with 15 bases in the middle. The germline gives CDR1 MNHEY, CDR2 SVGAGI. The CDR3 consists of 15 residues. The CDR3 spells CASSYSTRSEAGYTF. The CDR3 nucleotides are TGTGCCAGCAGTTACTCGACGCGGTCCGAGGCTGGCTACACCTTC.

V usage is TRBV5-1 and J usage is TRBJ1-2, with D perhaps matching TRBD1 (6 bases). Germline loops: CDR1 SGHRS, CDR2 YFSETQ. Trimming pared 4 bases from V and 4 bases from J, leaving 17 bases between. This CDR3 spans 15 amino acids. DNA of the CDR3: TGCGCCAGCAGCCTGAATACAGGGAGCCTCTATGGCTACACCTTC. It is translated as CASSLNTGSLYGYTF.

The chain is built from TRBV27 and TRBJ1-1; no definite D call. Germline V gene data show CDR1 as MNHEY and CDR2 as SMNVEV (reference sequence). This CDR3 spans 14 amino acids. V was cut by 6 bases and J by 0 bases, with 11 bases left in between. DNA for the CDR3: TGTGCCAGCAGCCCTCGGATTATGAACACTGAAGCTTTCTTT. Protein product: CASSPRIMNTEAFF.

J is TRBJ1-6 and V is TRBV4-2; D is unresolved. V gave up 0 bases and J gave up 0 bases, with 12 bases separating them. Germline assignment: CDR1 LGHNA and CDR2 YNFKEQ. This CDR3 comprises 18 residues. This CDR3 reads CASSQDTQRSSYNSPLHF. Written as DNA, the CDR3 is TGTGCCAGCAGCCAAGACACTCAGAGGAGCTCCTATAATTCACCCCTCCACTTT.

This chain connects TRBV10-1 to TRBJ2-3; 9 nucleotides match TRBD1. Trimming removed 5 bases from V and 3 bases from J; junction bases left unmatched: 3. Germline CDR1 and CDR2: WNHNN and SYGVQD (reference sequence). The CDR3 sequence is 14 residues long. The CDR3 sequence: CASSRDRVTDTQYF. CDR3 DNA sequence: TGCGCCAGCAGTAGGGACAGGGTTACAGATACGCAGTATTTT.

The sample holds a few counts of this clone. This rearrangement joins TRBV15 to TRBJ2-7; 12 bases fit TRBD2. The CDR3 contains 16 residues. Germline lookup yields CDR1 LNHNV and CDR2 YYDKDF (reference sequence). After removal of 2 bases from V and 6 bases from J, the junction contained 8 bases not matched to a gene. CDR3 sequence: CATSRIPTSGRGEQYF. CDR3 sequence (DNA): TGTGCCACCAGCAGAATCCCGACTAGCGGGAGAGGCGAGCAGTACTTC.

The chain recombines TRBV29-1 with TRBJ1-1; possible D gene TRBD1, 6 bases. Germline loops: CDR1 SQVTM, CDR2 ANQGSEA. Between the trimmed V and J ends, which lost 4 bases and 8 bases, there was a span of 14 bases. The CDR3 has 12 amino acids. The CDR3 protein is CSVAPWGHEAFF. The CDR3 nucleotides read TGCAGCGTTGCTCCGTGGGGGCACGAAGCTTTCTTT.

The rearrangement joins TRBV28 to TRBJ2-4, with 7 nucleotides matching TRBD2. The length of the CDR3 is 12 residues. Per germline, CDR1 MDHEN and CDR2 SYDVKM. With 7 bases clipped from V and 5 bases from J, the junction kept 2 bases outside the gene matches. For the CDR3, the DNA is TGTGCCAGCACAGGGAGGGAAAACATTCAGTACTTC. This translates into CASTGRENIQYF.

V is TRBV18 and J is TRBJ2-7, with D perhaps matching TRBD2 (5 bases). Trimming removed 3 bases at V and 6 bases at J, with 18 bases between. Germline-derived CDR1 and CDR2 are KGHSH and LQKENI. The CDR3 is 15 amino acids. DNA for the CDR3: TGTGCCAGCTCACCGTGGACTGAGGGCTATGGCGAGCAGTACTTC. Amino acids: CASSPWTEGYGEQYF.

This chain joins TRBV27 and TRBJ1-5, with a possible D match to TRBD1 (5 bases). The CDR3 contains 13 residues. V lost 3 bases, J lost 2 bases, and 5 bases lay in between. Looked up from germline, CDR1 is MNHEY and CDR2 is SMNVEV (reference sequence). This chain's CDR3 is CASSFRGNQPQHF. For the CDR3, the DNA is TGTGCCAGCAGTTTCAGGGGCAATCAGCCCCAGCATTTT.

The gene calls are TRBV14 and TRBJ1-2, with 7 bases lining up with TRBD1. Germline CDR1 reads SGHDN; CDR2 reads FVKESK. This CDR3 has 15 residues. Unmatched junction bases numbered 9, after V lost 0 bases and J lost 8 bases. CDR3 nucleotides: TGTGCCAGCAGCCAAGACAGGGGGTTGTTCTACGGCTACACCTTC. It is translated as CASSQDRGLFYGYTF.